The clone carrying this TCR beta chain occurred a few times. Its cognate antigen is unknown. Relative to the germline gene, one junction end is altered; a read error may explain this. This sample is drawn from a study of molecular identifiers for immune sequencing clone quantification. Whole-study results and caveats: More than 99% of effector molecules, versus under 1% of naive-cell molecules, belonged to clones above 20 RNA copies. The sizes of highly expanded clones could be underestimated when identical TCR molecules share a barcode.

TCRdb analysed the PCR reads with MiXCR anew, one entry per CDR3 protein. Here the sample spans some 590,000 distinct CDR3 sequences, around 25% being singletons. The germline gives CDR1 SGHDT, CDR2 YYEEEE. This CDR3 contains 18 residues. The TCR was taken from a human donor in good health. Some libraries in this study had Jurkat cell RNA spiked in. Sample: naive CD8+ T cells from blood, with Jurkat cell RNA spiked in. Subset reported: FACS-sorted CD8+CD4-CCR7+CD45RA+ naive T cells. J is TRBJ1-4 and V is TRBV5-6, with 7 bases matching TRBD1. The CDR3 reads CASSSDREPLLVNGKLFF. For the CDR3, the DNA is TGTGCCAGCAGCTCCGACAGGGAACCGCTTCTAGTTAATGGAAAACTGTTTTTT.